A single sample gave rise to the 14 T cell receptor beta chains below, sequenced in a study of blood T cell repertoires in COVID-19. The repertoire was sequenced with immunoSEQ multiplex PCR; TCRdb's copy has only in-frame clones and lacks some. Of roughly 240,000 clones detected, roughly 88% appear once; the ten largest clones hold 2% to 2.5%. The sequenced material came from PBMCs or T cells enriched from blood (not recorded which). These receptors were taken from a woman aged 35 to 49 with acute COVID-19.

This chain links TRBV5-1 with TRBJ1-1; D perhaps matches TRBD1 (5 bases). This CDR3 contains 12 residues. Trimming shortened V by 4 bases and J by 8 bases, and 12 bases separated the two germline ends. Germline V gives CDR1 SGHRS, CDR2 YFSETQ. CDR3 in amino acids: CASSGGTEEAFF. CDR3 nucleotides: TGCGCCAGCAGCGGGGGGACGGAAGAAGCTTTCTTT. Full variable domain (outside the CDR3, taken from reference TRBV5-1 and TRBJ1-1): KAGVTQTPRYLIKTRGQQVTLSCSPISGHRSVSWYQQTPGQGLQFLFEYFSETQRNKGNFPGRFSGRQFSNSRSEMNVSTLELGDSALYLCASSGGTEEAFFGQGTRLTVV.

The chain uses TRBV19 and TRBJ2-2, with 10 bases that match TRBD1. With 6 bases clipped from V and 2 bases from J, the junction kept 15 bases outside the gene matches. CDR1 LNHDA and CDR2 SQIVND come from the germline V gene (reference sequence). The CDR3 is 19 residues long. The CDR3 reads CASSTYGTGARSNTGELFF. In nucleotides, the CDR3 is TGTGCCAGTAGCACATACGGGACAGGGGCTCGTAGCAACACCGGGGAGCTGTTTTTT. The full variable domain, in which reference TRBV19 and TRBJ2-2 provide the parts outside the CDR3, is DGGITQSPKYLFRKEGQNVTLSCEQNLNHDAMYWYRQDPGQGLRLIYYSQIVNDFQKGDIAEGYSVSREKKESFPLTVTSAQKNPTAFYLCASSTYGTGARSNTGELFFGEGSRLTVL.

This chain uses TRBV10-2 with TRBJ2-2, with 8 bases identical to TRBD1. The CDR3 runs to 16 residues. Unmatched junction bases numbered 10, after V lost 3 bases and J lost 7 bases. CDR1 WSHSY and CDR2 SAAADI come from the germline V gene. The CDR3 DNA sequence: TGCGCCAGCAGTGAAGAGGACAGGGAAGGTGGCGGGGAGCTGTTTTTT. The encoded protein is CASSEEDREGGGELFF.

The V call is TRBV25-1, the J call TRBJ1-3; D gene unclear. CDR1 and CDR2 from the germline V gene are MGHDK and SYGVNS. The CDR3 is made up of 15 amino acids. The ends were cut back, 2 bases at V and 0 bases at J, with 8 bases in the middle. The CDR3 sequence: CASSEGLNSGNTIYF. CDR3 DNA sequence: TGTGCCAGCAGTGAAGGACTGAACTCTGGAAACACCATATATTTT.

CDR3 sequence reads: CASSQAISGGADTQYF. CDR3 nucleotides: TGTGCCAGCAGCCAAGCCATTAGCGGGGGTGCAGATACGCAGTATTTT. V and J are TRBV3-1 (or the pseudogene TRBV3-2) and TRBJ2-3; 9 nucleotides align to TRBD2. Germline CDR1 LGHDT, CDR2 YNNKEL (reference sequence). The CDR3 length is 16 residues. Trimming at V came to 1 base and at J to 4 bases, leaving 6 bases not matched to a gene.

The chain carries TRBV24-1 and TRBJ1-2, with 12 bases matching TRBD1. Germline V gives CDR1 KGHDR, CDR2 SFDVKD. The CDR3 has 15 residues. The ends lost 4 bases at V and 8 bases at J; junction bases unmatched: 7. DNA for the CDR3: TGTGCCACCAGTGACCCGGGACAGGGGGCAGAAGGCTACACCTTC. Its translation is CATSDPGQGAEGYTF.

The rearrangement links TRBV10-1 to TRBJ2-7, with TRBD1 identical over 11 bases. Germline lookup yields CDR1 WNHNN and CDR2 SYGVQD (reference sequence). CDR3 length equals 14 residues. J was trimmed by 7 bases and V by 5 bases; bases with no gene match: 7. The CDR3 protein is CASSFGQGAGEQYF. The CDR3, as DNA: TGCGCCAGCAGTTTTGGACAGGGGGCAGGGGAGCAGTACTTC.

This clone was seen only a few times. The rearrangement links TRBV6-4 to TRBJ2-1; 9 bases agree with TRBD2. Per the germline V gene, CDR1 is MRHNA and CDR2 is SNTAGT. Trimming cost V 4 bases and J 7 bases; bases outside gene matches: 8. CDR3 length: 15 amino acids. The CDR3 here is CASSAELAGLNEQFF. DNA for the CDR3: TGTGCCAGCAGTGCGGAGCTAGCGGGGCTGAATGAGCAGTTCTTC.

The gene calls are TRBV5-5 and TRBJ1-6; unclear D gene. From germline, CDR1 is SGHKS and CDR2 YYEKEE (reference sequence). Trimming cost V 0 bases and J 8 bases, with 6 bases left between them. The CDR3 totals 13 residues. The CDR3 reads CASSLEGDSPLHF. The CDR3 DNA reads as TGTGCCAGCAGCTTGGAAGGAGATTCACCCCTCCACTTT.

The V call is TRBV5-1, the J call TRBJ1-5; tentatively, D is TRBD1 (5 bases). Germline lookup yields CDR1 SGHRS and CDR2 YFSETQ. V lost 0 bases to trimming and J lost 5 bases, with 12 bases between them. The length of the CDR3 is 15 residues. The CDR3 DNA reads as TGCGCCAGCAGCTTGGATAACGGGGGGGATCAGCCCCAGCATTTT. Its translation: CASSLDNGGDQPQHF.

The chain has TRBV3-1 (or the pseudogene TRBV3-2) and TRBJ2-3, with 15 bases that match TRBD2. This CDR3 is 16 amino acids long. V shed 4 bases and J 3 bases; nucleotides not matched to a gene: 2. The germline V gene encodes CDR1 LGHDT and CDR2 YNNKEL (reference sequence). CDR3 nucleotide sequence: TGTGCCAGCAGCCCCGGACTAGCGGGGGGGACAGATACGCAGTATTTT. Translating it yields CASSPGLAGGTDTQYF.

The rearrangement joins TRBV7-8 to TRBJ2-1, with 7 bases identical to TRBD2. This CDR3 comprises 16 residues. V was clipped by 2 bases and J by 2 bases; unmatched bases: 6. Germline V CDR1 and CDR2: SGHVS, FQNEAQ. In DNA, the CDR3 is TGTGCCAGCAGCTTAAGGGCGGGAGTCGCCTACAATGAGCAGTTCTTC. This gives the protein CASSLRAGVAYNEQFF.

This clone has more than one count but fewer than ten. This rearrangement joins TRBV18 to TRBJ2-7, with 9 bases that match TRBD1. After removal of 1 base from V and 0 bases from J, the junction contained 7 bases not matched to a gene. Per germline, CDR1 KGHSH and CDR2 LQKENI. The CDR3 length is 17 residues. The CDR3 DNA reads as TGTGCCAGCTCACCACAACAGGGGGCACTTCACTCCTACGAGCAGTACTTC. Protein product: CASSPQQGALHSYEQYF.

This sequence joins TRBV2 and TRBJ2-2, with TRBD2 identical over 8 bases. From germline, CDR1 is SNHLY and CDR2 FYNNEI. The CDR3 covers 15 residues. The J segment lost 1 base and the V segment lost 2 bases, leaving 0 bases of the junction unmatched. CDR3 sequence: CASSETSGNTGELFF. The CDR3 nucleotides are TGTGCCAGCAGTGAAACTAGCGGGAACACCGGGGAGCTGTTTTTT.